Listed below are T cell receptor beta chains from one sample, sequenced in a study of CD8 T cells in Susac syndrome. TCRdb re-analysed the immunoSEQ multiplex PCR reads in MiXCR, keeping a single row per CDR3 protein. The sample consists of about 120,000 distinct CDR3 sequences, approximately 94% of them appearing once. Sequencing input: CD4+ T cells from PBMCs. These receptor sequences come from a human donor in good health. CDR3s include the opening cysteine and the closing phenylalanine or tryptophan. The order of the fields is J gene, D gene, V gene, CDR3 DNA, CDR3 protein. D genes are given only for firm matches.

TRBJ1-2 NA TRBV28 TGTGCCAGCAGCCCTATTGGGGATGGCTACACCTTC CASSPIGDGYTF
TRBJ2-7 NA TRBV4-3 TGCGCCAGCAGCCAAGAGGCGCCCTACGAGCAGTACTTC CASSQEAPYEQYF
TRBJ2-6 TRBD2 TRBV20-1 TGCAGTGCCAGTGCCGGGGGGGCGCCTGGCGGGGCCAACGTCCTGACTTTC CSASAGGAPGGANVLTF
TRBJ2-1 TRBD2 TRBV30 TGTGCCTGGAGTCCGGGGCTAGCGGGTTTGGATGAGCAGTTCTTC CAWSPGLAGLDEQFF
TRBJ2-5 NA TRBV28 TGTGCCAGCAGTTTGGGGGGACCGATGACCCAGTACTTC CASSLGGPMTQYF
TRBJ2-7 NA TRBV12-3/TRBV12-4 TGTGCCAGCGCCAGCGCAGTCGAGCAGTACTTC CASASAVEQYF
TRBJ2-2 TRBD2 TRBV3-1 TGTGCCAGCAGCCATTTAGGACTAGCGGGAGTCGGGCCCGGGGAGCTGTTTTTT CASSHLGLAGVGPGELFF
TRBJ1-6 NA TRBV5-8 TGTGCCAGCAGCCGGTCGAGGAATAATTCACCCCTCCACTTT CASSRSRNNSPLHF
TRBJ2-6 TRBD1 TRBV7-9 TGTGCCAGCAGCTTAGGGGACAGGGGGCTTACCTCTGGGGCCAACGTCCTGACTTTC CASSLGDRGLTSGANVLTF
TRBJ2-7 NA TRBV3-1 TGTGCCGGATGGGACAACTACGAGCAGTACTTC CAGWDNYEQYF
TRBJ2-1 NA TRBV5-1 TGCGCCAGCAGCCCGTCACTCGACCTACAGGGCTCCTACAATGAGCAGTTCTTC CASSPSLDLQGSYNEQFF
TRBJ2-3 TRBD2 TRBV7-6 TGTGCCAGCAGCCCGGGACTAGCGGGAGATACGCAGTATTTT CASSPGLAGDTQYF
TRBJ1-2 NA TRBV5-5 TGTGCCAGCAGTTATCAGGGCTATGGCTACACCTTC CASSYQGYGYTF